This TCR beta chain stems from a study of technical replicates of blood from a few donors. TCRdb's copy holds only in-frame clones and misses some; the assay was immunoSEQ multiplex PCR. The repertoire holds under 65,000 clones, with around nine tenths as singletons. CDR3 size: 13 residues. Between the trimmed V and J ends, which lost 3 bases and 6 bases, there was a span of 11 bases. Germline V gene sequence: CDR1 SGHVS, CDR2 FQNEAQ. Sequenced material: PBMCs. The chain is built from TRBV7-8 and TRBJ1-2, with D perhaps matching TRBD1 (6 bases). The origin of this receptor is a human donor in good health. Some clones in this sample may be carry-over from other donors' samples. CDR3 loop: CASSFGQLDGYTF. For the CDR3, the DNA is TGTGCCAGCAGCTTCGGACAGCTTGATGGCTACACCTTC.